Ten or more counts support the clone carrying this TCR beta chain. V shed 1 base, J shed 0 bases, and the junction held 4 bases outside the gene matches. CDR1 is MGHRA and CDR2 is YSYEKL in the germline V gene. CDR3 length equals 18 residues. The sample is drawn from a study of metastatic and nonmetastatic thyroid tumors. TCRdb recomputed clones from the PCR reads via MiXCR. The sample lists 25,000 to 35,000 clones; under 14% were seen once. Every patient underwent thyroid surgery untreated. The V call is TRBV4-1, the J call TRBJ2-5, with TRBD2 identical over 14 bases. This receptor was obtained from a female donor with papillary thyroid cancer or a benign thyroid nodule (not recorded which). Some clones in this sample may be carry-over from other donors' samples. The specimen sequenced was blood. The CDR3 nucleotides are TGCGCCAGCAGCCAAGGGACTAGCGGGAGGAAAAACCAAGAGACCCAGTACTTC. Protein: CASSQGTSGRKNQETQYF.